The next 19 T cell receptor beta chains were all read from a single sample in a study of blood T cell repertoires in COVID-19. Sequenced by immunoSEQ multiplex PCR; TCRdb stores in-frame clones only, minus some. The table has some 74,000 clones, 79% seen once. The sequenced sample was peripheral blood. Receptors were obtained from a woman in her forties or fifties with acute or convalescent COVID-19.

The V gene is TRBV29-1, the J gene TRBJ2-7, with unresolved D. The V and J ends lost 5 bases and 2 bases respectively, with 16 bases between them. The CDR3 is 14 amino acids. Per germline, CDR1 SQVTM and CDR2 ANQGSEA. CDR3 sequence: CSVLPSFDPYEQYF. For the CDR3, the DNA is TGCAGCGTTCTCCCGAGTTTTGATCCCTACGAGCAGTACTTC.

Regarding this clone: A junction boundary mismatches the germline segment, possibly from a read error. The V gene is TRBV6-6, the J gene TRBJ2-3, with D perhaps TRBD2 (5 bases). Looked up from germline, CDR1 is MNHNY and CDR2 is SVGAGI (reference sequence). The CDR3 runs to 15 residues. The CDR3: CAGSSGSWSSDTQYF. CDR3 DNA: TGTGCCGGCAGCAGCGGCAGCTGGTCCTCCGATACGCAGTATTTT.

This clone has only a few counts. The V gene is TRBV7-2, the J gene TRBJ2-1; 7 bases agree with TRBD2. The CDR3 contains 12 residues. Germline V gives CDR1 SGHTA, CDR2 FQGNSA. The V segment lost 4 bases and the J segment 8 bases; nucleotides outside the gene matches: 2. CDR3 bases: TGTGCCAGCAGCTGGGGACTACATGAGCAGTTCTTC. It yields the protein CASSWGLHEQFF.

This sequence joins TRBV7-6 and TRBJ2-6; TRBD1 matches 8 bases. J gave up 2 bases and V 3 bases, and 9 bases lay outside the gene matches. CDR1 SGHVS and CDR2 FNYEAQ come from the germline V gene. This CDR3 comprises 18 residues. The chain's CDR3 is CASSFLPSTGAGANVLTF. The CDR3 DNA sequence: TGTGCCAGCAGCTTCCTCCCATCGACAGGGGCTGGGGCCAACGTCCTGACTTTC.

The chain recombines TRBV6-5 with TRBJ1-5; D gene ambiguous. Germline V gene data show CDR1 as MNHEY and CDR2 as SVGAGI. Trimming cost V 2 bases and J 5 bases, with 10 bases left between them. This CDR3 region has 14 residues. In DNA form, the CDR3 reads TGTGCCAGCAGTTACGATGCGAGTTATCAGCCCCAGCATTTT. Protein sequence: CASSYDASYQPQHF.

The chain uses TRBV11-2 and TRBJ1-2, with D perhaps TRBD1 (5 bases). The V gene lost 5 bases and the J gene lost 4 bases, with 8 bases spanning the gap. The CDR3 consists of 12 residues. Germline assignment: CDR1 SGHAT and CDR2 FQNNGV. CDR3 bases: TGTGCCAGCAGCCCCGGGGGCTATGGCTACACCTTC. Translated: CASSPGGYGYTF.

The V call is TRBV19, the J call TRBJ2-5; D call uncertain. With 6 bases removed from V and 4 bases from J, the gap between germline ends came to 12 bases. Germline assignment: CDR1 LNHDA and CDR2 SQIVND (reference sequence). CDR3 length equals 13 residues. CDR3 sequence (DNA): TGTGCCAGTAGGCGCACCCTTTCAGAGACCCAGTACTTC. Protein product: CASRRTLSETQYF.

This chain uses TRBV5-1 with TRBJ1-2, with D unresolved. V lost 0 bases to trimming and J lost 7 bases, with 7 bases between them. Germline lookup yields CDR1 SGHRS and CDR2 YFSETQ. The length of the CDR3 is 12 residues. In DNA, the CDR3 is TGCGCCAGCAGCTTGGACCGGGGTGGCTACACCTTC. Translating it yields CASSLDRGGYTF.

This clone was seen a single time. The chain employs TRBV7-8 and TRBJ2-6; D unresolved. CDR1 and CDR2 from the germline V gene are SGHVS and FQNEAQ. The length of the CDR3 is 14 residues. V dropped 5 bases and J dropped 0 bases, with 5 bases sitting between them. The CDR3 DNA sequence: TGTGCCAGCAGCCCGAGCTCTGGGGCCAACGTCCTGACTTTC. It yields the protein CASSPSSGANVLTF.

This clone came up a few times. The chain is built from TRBV12-5 and TRBJ1-1; TRBD1 might be the D (5 bases). The V end lost 0 bases, the J end lost 4 bases, and 9 bases lay between the germline ends. The CDR3 spans 14 residues. Per the germline V gene, CDR1 is LGHNT and CDR2 is FRNRAP. Here the CDR3 reads CASGLVLGGTEAFF. The CDR3, as DNA: TGTGCTAGTGGTTTGGTATTGGGGGGCACTGAAGCTTTCTTT.

This chain joins TRBV2 and TRBJ1-5; 7 positions match TRBD1. V lost 6 bases to trimming and J lost 2 bases; unmatched junction nucleotides: 10. This CDR3 has 16 residues. In germline, CDR1 is SNHLY, CDR2 FYNNEI. The CDR3 sequence is CASSGQVAGGNQPQHF. The CDR3 DNA reads as TGTGCCAGCAGCGGACAGGTTGCAGGAGGCAATCAGCCCCAGCATTTT. The variable domain in full, with the rest retrieved from reference TRBV2 and TRBJ1-5, is EPEVTQTPSHQVTQMGQEVILRCVPISNHLYFYWYRQILGQKVEFLVSFYNNEISEKSEIFDDQFSVERPDGSNFTLKIRSTKLEDSAMYFCASSGQVAGGNQPQHFGDGTRLSIL.

The chain carries TRBV29-1 and TRBJ1-2; 10 nucleotides align to TRBD1. Trimming at V came to 0 bases and at J to 3 bases, leaving 7 bases not matched to a gene. Per germline, CDR1 SQVTM and CDR2 ANQGSEA. CDR3 length: 16 amino acids. CDR3 sequence (DNA): TGCAGCGTTGAAGATCATGGACAGGGGGTATACTATGGCTACACCTTC. This codes for CSVEDHGQGVYYGYTF.

The rearrangement joins TRBV2 to TRBJ1-5; D possibly corresponds to TRBD1 (6 bases). Trimming removed 6 bases at V and 4 bases at J, with 10 bases between. CDR1 is SNHLY and CDR2 is FYNNEI in the germline V gene. The CDR3 has 13 amino acids. CDR3 in DNA: TGTGCCAGCAGCGCCGGGACAAATCAGCCCCAGCATTTT. Protein: CASSAGTNQPQHF. Drawing the rest from reference TRBV2 and TRBJ1-5, the complete variable domain is EPEVTQTPSHQVTQMGQEVILRCVPISNHLYFYWYRQILGQKVEFLVSFYNNEISEKSEIFDDQFSVERPDGSNFTLKIRSTKLEDSAMYFCASSAGTNQPQHFGDGTRLSIL.

The CDR3 DNA is TGTGCCAGCAGCTTAGCTGTTCCTGGGACAGCCAGGAGCTCCTACGAGCAGTACTTC. It yields the protein CASSLAVPGTARSSYEQYF. This chain uses TRBV7-9 with TRBJ2-7, with TRBD1 identical over 7 bases. CDR3 size: 19 residues. Germline V CDR1 and CDR2: SEHNR, FQNEAQ (reference sequence). V lost 0 bases and J lost 0; bases outside the gene matches: 14.

V is TRBV11-2 and J is TRBJ2-7; 8 bases map to TRBD1. The CDR3 is made up of 15 amino acids. Germline values: CDR1 SGHAT, CDR2 FQNNGV. The V and J ends lost 5 bases and 5 bases, in that order; junction bases with no gene match: 11. CDR3 DNA: TGTGCCAGCAGCCCCGTCGGACAGGGATACCACGAGCAGTACTTC. The encoded protein is CASSPVGQGYHEQYF.

The gene calls are TRBV7-9 and TRBJ2-1, with 15 bases aligning to TRBD2. Germline assignment: CDR1 SEHNR and CDR2 FQNEAQ (reference sequence). The CDR3 consists of 16 residues. Germline trimming cut 7 bases from V and 4 bases from J; bases unmatched to any gene: 5. CDR3: CASTGTSGGIYNEQFF. CDR3 bases: TGTGCCAGCACCGGGACTAGCGGGGGGATTTACAATGAGCAGTTCTTC.

This rearrangement joins TRBV11-3 to TRBJ2-3, with TRBD1 matching over 8 bases. V lost 3 bases, J lost 2 bases, and 1 base stayed unmatched. CDR3 length equals 14 residues. Per the germline V gene, CDR1 is SGHNT and CDR2 is YENEEA. The CDR3 here is CASSFQGATDTQYF. In nucleotides, the CDR3 is TGTGCCAGCAGCTTTCAGGGGGCCACAGATACGCAGTATTTT.

This clone was observed a handful of times. This chain connects TRBV25-1 to TRBJ2-1; 7 bases fit TRBD2. Unmatched junction bases numbered 9, after V lost 3 bases and J lost 4 bases. The CDR3 has 16 residues. Germline V gene lookup returns CDR1 MGHDK and CDR2 SYGVNS. The CDR3, as DNA: TGTGCCAGCAGTGAGAAAATCTCGGGGGGATACAATGAGCAGTTCTTC. This encodes CASSEKISGGYNEQFF.

A word on this clone: At one of its ends the junction is not consistent with the germline gene, which may arise from a read error. The chain links TRBV27 to TRBJ2-3, with 9 bases that match TRBD2. The CDR3 totals 13 residues. Germline values: CDR1 MNHEY, CDR2 SMNVEV (reference sequence). CDR3: CASSYRTGTSSLF. CDR3 sequence (DNA): TGTGCCAGCAGTTACCGCACCGGGACTAGCTCTCTTTTT.